Shown below are 22 T cell receptor beta chains from a single sample sequenced in a study of neurological immune-mediated disorders. One entry per CDR3 protein results from TCRdb running MiXCR on the 5' RACE reads. Of 20,000 to 25,000 distinct CDR3 sequences listed, about 10% are singletons. The specimen sequenced was PBMCs. The origin of the receptors is a woman in her sixties or seventies with HTLV-1-associated myelopathy (HAM/TSP).

CDR3 DNA sequence: TGTGCCAGCAGCTCGACTAGCTGGACGCACACAGATACGCAGTATTTT. It specifies CASSSTSWTHTDTQYF. The chain carries TRBV7-9 and TRBJ2-3; 7 bases match TRBD2. Trimming took 4 bases from V and 2 from J; bases not matched to a gene: 9. The CDR3 runs to 16 residues. Looked up from germline, CDR1 is SEHNR and CDR2 is FQNEAQ (reference sequence).

This clonotype was seen many times. The chain employs TRBV6-6 and TRBJ1-6, with a tentative D call TRBD1 (5 bases). V lost 0 bases and J lost 0, with 9 bases in between. Germline values: CDR1 MNHNY, CDR2 SVGAGI (reference sequence). This CDR3 comprises 17 residues. CDR3 sequence reads: CASSYSPGSSYNSPLHF. The CDR3 coding sequence is TGTGCCAGCAGTTACTCGCCAGGGAGCTCCTATAATTCACCCCTCCACTTT.

This clonotype was found many times. This chain links TRBV20-1 with TRBJ2-5; TRBD2 is a possible D gene (5 bases). The CDR3 is 15 residues long. Trimming cost V 6 bases and J 7 bases, with 24 bases left between them. Germline loops: CDR1 DFQATT, CDR2 SNEGSKA (reference sequence). CDR3 in amino acids: CSAAAGFGMFGTQYF. In DNA form, the CDR3 reads TGCAGTGCCGCGGCGGGTTTCGGGATGTTTGGGACCCAGTACTTC.

This clonotype was detected many times. The rearrangement joins TRBV6-5 to TRBJ2-3; no clear D. Trimming removed 6 bases from V and 2 bases from J, with 18 bases in between. This CDR3 comprises 16 residues. Germline V gene data show CDR1 as MNHEY and CDR2 as SVGAGI. CDR3 amino acids: CASSRFRFPNTDTQYF. CDR3 nucleotides: TGTGCCAGCAGCCGATTCAGGTTTCCCAACACAGATACGCAGTATTTT.

This clonotype has a count of ten or more. The chain couples TRBV20-1 to TRBJ2-3; D is unresolved. V shed 6 bases and J shed 2 bases, with 12 bases lying between them. Per the germline V gene, CDR1 is DFQATT and CDR2 is SNEGSKA (reference sequence). The CDR3 spans 13 residues. CDR3 loop: CSATSESTDTQYF. Written as DNA, the CDR3 is TGCAGTGCAACATCGGAGTCCACAGATACGCAGTATTTT.

This clonotype showed up many times. The chain uses TRBV5-1 and TRBJ2-7, with a tentative D call TRBD1 (5 bases). Germline assignment: CDR1 SGHRS and CDR2 YFSETQ. The V end was cut by 4 bases, the J end by 1 base, with 18 bases between. CDR3 length: 16 amino acids. CDR3 protein: CASSPRGPGISYEQYF. The CDR3 bases are TGCGCCAGCAGCCCTAGGGGCCCAGGGATTTCCTACGAGCAGTACTTC.

There are many counts of this clonotype. CDR3 sequence: CASSQDLPGSRGETQYF. In DNA, the CDR3 is TGTGCCAGCAGCCAAGACCTACCGGGCTCCAGGGGGGAGACCCAGTACTTC. The chain couples TRBV7-9 to TRBJ2-5, with 7 bases lining up with TRBD1. The germline CDR1 and CDR2 sequences are SEHNR and FQNEAQ (reference sequence). Unmatched junction bases numbered 17, after V lost 5 bases and J lost 5 bases. This CDR3 region has 17 residues.

This clonotype appeared many times. The chain combines TRBV4-2 with TRBJ2-3; perhaps TRBD2 as D (7 bases). The V and J ends lost 0 bases and 2 bases respectively, with 18 bases between them. Germline V CDR1 and CDR2: LGHNA, YNFKEQ. The CDR3 runs 18 residues. DNA of the CDR3: TGTGCCAGCAGCCAAGAGAGGACGGGGGGCTCTAACACAGATACGCAGTATTTT. It yields the protein CASSQERTGGSNTDTQYF.

In this sample, this clonotype turned up many times. The chain is built from TRBV20-1 and TRBJ2-3; D ambiguous. V was shortened by 5 bases and J by 0 bases, with 12 bases between the two germline ends. Germline CDR1 and CDR2: DFQATT and SNEGSKA (reference sequence). The CDR3 has 14 amino acids. CDR3 residues: CSAGRQPSTDTQYF. Written as DNA, the CDR3 is TGCAGTGCTGGTAGACAACCCAGCACAGATACGCAGTATTTT.

This clonotype was observed at least ten times. The chain links TRBV5-1 to TRBJ2-3; D not resolved. Trimming cost V 5 bases and J 1 base, with 11 bases left between them. The CDR3 extends over 14 amino acids. Germline values: CDR1 SGHRS, CDR2 YFSETQ. CDR3 in amino acids: CASRRRAGTDTQYF. CDR3 nucleotides: TGCGCCAGCAGGAGAAGGGCGGGCACAGATACGCAGTATTTT.

This clonotype has a handful of counts. The J gene is TRBJ1-4, the V gene TRBV5-1; TRBD1 aligns across 7 bases. In germline, CDR1 is SGHRS, CDR2 YFSETQ. J lost 2 bases, V lost 0 bases, and 1 base had no gene match. The CDR3 totals 15 residues. DNA for the CDR3: TGCGCCAGCAGCTTGGAGGGGGCTACTAATGAAAAACTGTTTTTT. Protein sequence: CASSLEGATNEKLFF.

This clonotype was detected ten times or more. This chain connects TRBV6-1 to TRBJ2-7, with D unresolved. V was clipped by 9 bases and J by 3 bases, with 6 bases between them. The germline CDR1 and CDR2 sequences are MNHNS and SASEGT. This CDR3 spans 10 amino acids. CDR3 residues: CASDGYEQYF. The CDR3 coding sequence is TGTGCCAGTGACGGCTACGAGCAGTACTTC.

This sequence joins TRBV4-2 and TRBJ2-5; 7 bases are shared with TRBD1. CDR3 size: 15 residues. In germline, CDR1 is LGHNA, CDR2 YNFKEQ. The ends lost 0 bases at V and 2 bases at J; junction bases unmatched: 3. CDR3 region: CASSQEGTVQETQYF. CDR3 DNA sequence: TGTGCCAGCAGCCAAGAGGGGACAGTGCAAGAGACCCAGTACTTC.

This clonotype is classed as medium-sized. This chain joins TRBV10-3 and TRBJ2-2; the D gene is possibly TRBD1 (6 bases). CDR1 and CDR2 (germline): ENHRY, SYGVKD. V dropped 8 bases and J dropped 5 bases, with 15 bases sitting between them. This CDR3 comprises 14 residues. The CDR3 DNA reads TGTGCCATCCGGACAGCCTCGGGGACCGGGGAGCTGTTTTTT. The encoded protein is CAIRTASGTGELFF.

The table lists this clonotype with many counts. The V call is TRBV5-1, the J call TRBJ2-6; D is unresolved. Germline V gives CDR1 SGHRS, CDR2 YFSETQ. The CDR3 has 15 residues. Trimming cost V 3 bases and J 0 bases, with 7 bases left between them. The CDR3 nucleotides are TGCGCCAGCAGCTCCCTGACCTCTGGGGCCAACGTCCTGACTTTC. It encodes CASSSLTSGANVLTF.

Many counts were recorded for this clonotype. The chain links TRBV3-1 to TRBJ2-3; D is ambiguous. V dropped 3 bases and J dropped 3 bases, with 4 bases sitting between them. This CDR3 is 12 amino acids long. Germline V gene sequence: CDR1 LGHDT, CDR2 YNNKEL (reference sequence). CDR3 bases: TGTGCCAGCAGCCAGGGTACAGATACGCAGTATTTT. Its protein is CASSQGTDTQYF.

This clonotype was seen at least ten times. This chain uses TRBV7-8 with TRBJ1-2, with a tentative D call TRBD1 (6 bases). Trimming stripped 1 base from V and 4 bases from J, with 13 bases between. There are 15 residues in the CDR3. CDR1 is SGHVS, CDR2 FQNEAQ, per germline. As DNA, the CDR3 is TGTGCCAGCAGCTTAGATGTGGGCAGGGGCTATGGCTACACCTTC. Its translation is CASSLDVGRGYGYTF.

V gene TRBV6-1 combines with J gene TRBJ2-1, with D tentatively TRBD2 (6 bases). Germline CDR1 reads MNHNS; CDR2 reads SASEGT. Trimming removed 5 bases from V and 7 bases from J, with 21 bases in between. This CDR3 is 16 amino acids long. CDR3 sequence reads: CASSTRFGGRMNEQFF. The CDR3, as DNA: TGTGCCAGCAGTACCCGATTCGGAGGGAGAATGAATGAGCAGTTCTTC.

In this sample, this clonotype turned up many times. The chain recombines TRBV12-3 or TRBV12-4 with TRBJ2-2, with 9 bases matching TRBD2. The length of the CDR3 is 16 residues. J lost 11 bases, V lost 6 bases, and 16 bases had no gene match. The CDR3, as DNA: TGTGCCAGCAGGGCTAGCGGGGCGGGGGCCGCCACCGAGCTGTTTTTT. Amino acids: CASRASGAGAATELFF.

With respect to this clonotype: Sequence at one end of the junction differs from germline and may be a read error. The chain employs TRBV20-1 and TRBJ1-1; D is perhaps TRBD1 (6 bases). Germline lookup yields CDR1 DFQATT and CDR2 SNEGSKA (reference sequence). The CDR3 has 15 residues. The CDR3 sequence is CSARVVRGMNTEAFF. The DNA for the CDR3 is TGCAGTGCCAGAGTGGTCAGGGGTATGAACACTGAAGCTTTCTTT.

At least ten counts were recorded for this clonotype. This sequence joins TRBV2 and TRBJ2-5; a weak D match, TRBD1 (6 bases). CDR1 and CDR2 from the germline V gene are SNHLY and FYNNEI. V lost 6 bases and J 4 bases, leaving 15 bases between the germline ends. This CDR3 is built from 14 residues. CDR3 loop: CASRSYRDPETQYF. CDR3 DNA: TGTGCCAGCAGGAGCTACAGGGACCCAGAGACCCAGTACTTC.

This clonotype was observed at least ten times. The chain couples TRBV20-1 to TRBJ1-3; D might be TRBD1 (5 bases). Germline CDR1 reads DFQATT; CDR2 reads SNEGSKA (reference sequence). Trimming cost V 0 bases and J 0 bases, with 24 bases left between them. The length of the CDR3 is 20 residues. Here the CDR3 reads CSAREPTILRDGTSGNTIYF. The CDR3 bases are TGCAGTGCTAGAGAACCAACCATACTCCGGGACGGGACCTCTGGAAACACCATATATTTT.